These 27 T cell receptor beta chains were all obtained from the same sample, sequenced in a study of shared clonotypes between healthy human individuals. Only CD45RO-negative cells positively selected for CCR7 counted as naive CD8 cells, so terminally differentiated effector memory CD45RA+ cells were excluded. Sequencing was performed with immunoSEQ multiplex PCR; in TCRdb, only in-frame clones are kept and a portion is missing. The sample has 550,000 to 750,000 clones, about 90% seen once. The sample was naive CD8+ T cells sorted from blood. All receptors come from a young man in good health.

V and J are TRBV7-2 and TRBJ2-7, with 7 bases matching TRBD2. V shed 3 bases and J 6 bases; nucleotides not matched to a gene: 8. Germline V gene sequence: CDR1 SGHTA, CDR2 FQGNSA. This CDR3 region has 14 residues. The CDR3 is CASSLGGRTLEQYF. As DNA, the CDR3 is TGTGCCAGCAGCTTGGGAGGGAGGACCCTCGAGCAGTACTTC.

The rearrangement links TRBV11-2 to TRBJ2-7; 11 nucleotides line up with TRBD2. Germline values: CDR1 SGHAT, CDR2 FQNNGV. Trimming removed 3 bases from V and 7 bases from J; junction bases left unmatched: 8. The CDR3 contains 15 residues. DNA for the CDR3: TGTGCCAGCAGCTTTAGCGGGAGGGCCTCGATGGAGCAGTACTTC. This encodes CASSFSGRASMEQYF. The full variable domain, its missing parts supplied by reference TRBV11-2 and TRBJ2-7, is EAGVAQSPRYKIIEKRQSVAFWCNPISGHATLYWYQQILGQGPKLLIQFQNNGVVDDSQLPKDRFSAERLKGVDSTLKIQPAKLEDSAVYLCASSFSGRASMEQYFGPGTRLTVT.

The rearrangement links TRBV19 to TRBJ2-7; the D is unclear. Germline V CDR1 and CDR2: LNHDA, SQIVND (reference sequence). This CDR3 is built from 14 residues. Trimming pared 2 bases from V and 3 bases from J, leaving 11 bases between. The CDR3 DNA follows: TGTGCCAGTAGTATAACAGCCACCCACTACGAGCAGTACTTC. This sequence encodes CASSITATHYEQYF.

The chain employs TRBV19 and TRBJ1-5, with D possibly TRBD1 on 6 matching bases. Germline CDR1 is LNHDA and CDR2 is SQIVND (reference sequence). The CDR3 is 15 amino acids. Trimming removed 3 bases from V and 5 bases from J, with 14 bases in between. Here the CDR3 DNA reads TGTGCCAGTAGTATCACCGGGACAAGCTATCAGCCCCAGCATTTT. Its protein is CASSITGTSYQPQHF.

This clone was observed once. The rearrangement joins TRBV11-2 to TRBJ2-7; 10 bases are shared with TRBD2. CDR1 and CDR2 (germline): SGHAT, FQNNGV. Germline trimming cut 6 bases from V and 2 bases from J; bases unmatched to any gene: 4. This CDR3 comprises 14 residues. The CDR3 region is CASRSSGRAYEQYF. DNA of the CDR3: TGTGCCAGCAGGAGCAGCGGGAGGGCCTACGAGCAGTACTTC.

This chain connects TRBV5-6 to TRBJ2-5; the D is unclear. Trimming stripped 4 bases from V and 5 bases from J, with 12 bases between. This CDR3 is built from 13 residues. Germline V gene sequence: CDR1 SGHDT, CDR2 YYEEEE. The DNA for the CDR3 is TGTGCCAGCAGCCTTACAGTGGGGGAGACCCAGTACTTC. This codes for CASSLTVGETQYF.

The rearrangement joins TRBV29-1 to TRBJ2-5; unclear D gene. Germline V lookup: CDR1 SQVTM, CDR2 ANQGSEA. Trimming removed 1 base from V and 5 bases from J, with 5 bases in between. This CDR3 spans 11 amino acids. In DNA form, the CDR3 reads TGCAGCGTTGAAGTTTGGGAGACCCAGTACTTC. Residues: CSVEVWETQYF.

This chain joins TRBV18 and TRBJ1-2; 8 bases align to TRBD1. Trimming cost V 3 bases and J 5 bases; bases outside gene matches: 8. Looked up from germline, CDR1 is KGHSH and CDR2 is LQKENI. The CDR3 runs 15 residues. DNA of the CDR3: TGTGCCAGCTCACCCAACGGCGGACAGGGATATGGCTACACCTTC. Translating it yields CASSPNGGQGYGYTF.

The chain links TRBV9 to TRBJ2-5; TRBD2 agrees at 9 bases. The V gene end was trimmed by 3 bases and the J gene end by 4 bases; junction bases not matched to a gene: 7. The CDR3 is 15 residues long. From germline, CDR1 is SGDLS and CDR2 YYNGEE. For the CDR3, the DNA is TGTGCCAGCAGCGCACAGGGACTAGCTGCAGAGACCCAGTACTTC. As protein: CASSAQGLAAETQYF.

The rearrangement uses TRBV11-2 and TRBJ2-6; the match to TRBD2 covers 8 bases. Losses at the gene ends were 2 bases for V and 0 bases for J; bases not matched to a gene: 6. Germline CDR1 SGHAT, CDR2 FQNNGV. This CDR3 spans 18 amino acids. The CDR3 sequence is CASSLIPSGRSGANVLTF. DNA of the CDR3: TGTGCCAGCAGCTTAATTCCTAGCGGGCGCTCTGGGGCCAACGTCCTGACTTTC.

The J gene is TRBJ2-3, the V gene TRBV7-9; no clear D. The V gene's germline CDR1 is SEHNR and CDR2 FQNEAQ (reference sequence). The CDR3 loop spans 16 amino acids. V was trimmed by 5 bases and J by 3 bases, leaving 18 bases between them. This chain's CDR3 is CASSPGLDHLTDTQYF. The CDR3 DNA is TGTGCCAGCAGCCCCGGGTTGGACCACCTGACAGATACGCAGTATTTT.

The rearrangement joins TRBV7-9 to TRBJ2-3; 9 bases are a match to TRBD1. V shed 5 bases, J shed 3 bases, and the junction held 9 bases outside the gene matches. Germline V gene data show CDR1 as SEHNR and CDR2 as FQNEAQ (reference sequence). The CDR3 consists of 16 residues. In DNA form, the CDR3 reads TGTGCCAGCAGCAATACCGGGACAGGGTGGACAGATACGCAGTATTTT. Translation: CASSNTGTGWTDTQYF.

This chain joins TRBV29-1 and TRBJ2-5; TRBD2 agrees at 10 bases. The germline CDR1 and CDR2 sequences are SQVTM and ANQGSEA. The ends lost 3 bases at V and 2 bases at J; junction bases unmatched: 9. There are 16 residues in the CDR3. Here the CDR3 DNA reads TGCAGCGTTGATGGCCTAGCGGGAGAATTTCAAGAGACCCAGTACTTC. It specifies CSVDGLAGEFQETQYF.

This sequence joins TRBV9 and TRBJ2-5, with D perhaps TRBD1 (5 bases). The V and J ends lost 0 bases and 4 bases respectively, with 13 bases between them. The CDR3 runs to 15 residues. Germline loops: CDR1 SGDLS, CDR2 YYNGEE. The CDR3 reads CASSVGMGQRETQYF. CDR3 sequence (DNA): TGTGCCAGCAGCGTAGGAATGGGGCAGAGAGAGACCCAGTACTTC.

This chain links TRBV6-5 with TRBJ1-1; D not resolved. CDR1 and CDR2 from the germline V gene are MNHEY and SVGAGI. The CDR3 loop spans 12 amino acids. Trimming took off 8 bases at V and 0 bases at J, with 7 bases between the two ends. CDR3 nucleotides: TGTGCCAGCCGTCGGCTGAACACTGAAGCTTTCTTT. Amino acids: CASRRLNTEAFF.

The rearrangement joins TRBV5-6 to TRBJ1-3, with no clear D. The CDR3 contains 15 residues. Trimming left V 6 bases short and J 4 bases short, with 17 bases between. Germline V gene sequence: CDR1 SGHDT, CDR2 YYEEEE. CDR3 region: CASTVFRLSGNTIYF. CDR3 in DNA: TGTGCCAGCACCGTCTTCCGGCTTTCGGGAAACACCATATATTTT.

J is TRBJ2-7 and V is TRBV28; no clear D gene. Trimming cost V 3 bases and J 6 bases, with 9 bases left between them. Germline assignment: CDR1 MDHEN and CDR2 SYDVKM. The CDR3 is 12 amino acids. CDR3 protein: CASSFLEGEQYF. As DNA, the CDR3 is TGTGCCAGCAGTTTCCTCGAAGGCGAGCAGTACTTC. Together with reference TRBV28 and TRBJ2-7, the CDR3 gives the full variable domain: DVKVTQSSRYLVKRTGEKVFLECVQDMDHENMFWYRQDPGLGLRLIYFSYDVKMKEKGDIPEGYSVSREKKERFSLILESASTNQTSMYLCASSFLEGEQYFGPGTRLTVT.

This clone was detected only a few times. This chain uses TRBV7-9 with TRBJ2-5; perhaps TRBD2 as D (5 bases). Trimming shortened V by 5 bases and J by 5 bases, and 15 bases separated the two germline ends. The CDR3 contains 14 residues. The V gene's germline CDR1 is SEHNR and CDR2 FQNEAQ (reference sequence). The chain's CDR3 is CASSIREQRETQYF. CDR3 nucleotide sequence: TGTGCCAGCAGCATACGGGAACAAAGGGAGACCCAGTACTTC.

The rearrangement links TRBV11-2 to TRBJ2-7; TRBD2 matches at 7 bases. J lost 3 bases, V lost 4 bases, and 6 bases had no gene match. This CDR3 is built from 14 residues. Germline CDR1 reads SGHAT; CDR2 reads FQNNGV. The CDR3 region has the DNA TGTGCCAGCAGCTCCCCGGGACTAAACTACGAGCAGTACTTC. Protein: CASSSPGLNYEQYF.

The V and J genes are TRBV11-2 and TRBJ2-7, with unresolved D. With 2 bases removed from V and 4 bases from J, the gap between germline ends came to 9 bases. There are 13 residues in the CDR3. Per the germline V gene, CDR1 is SGHAT and CDR2 is FQNNGV. CDR3 region: CASSLTDGYEQYF. The CDR3 nucleotides read TGTGCCAGCAGCTTAACCGACGGGTACGAGCAGTACTTC.

In its sample, this clone was seen once. This chain uses TRBV6-1 with TRBJ2-1; possible D gene TRBD1, 6 bases. The germline CDR1 and CDR2 sequences are MNHNS and SASEGT. This CDR3 comprises 14 residues. With 1 base removed from V and 2 bases from J, the gap between germline ends came to 6 bases. CDR3 amino acids: CASSEGTAYNEQFF. The CDR3, as DNA: TGTGCCAGCAGTGAAGGGACAGCCTACAATGAGCAGTTCTTC.

V is TRBV6-1 and J is TRBJ1-4; 7 bases line up with TRBD1. This CDR3 comprises 14 residues. Germline CDR1 reads MNHNS; CDR2 reads SASEGT. V lost 7 bases to trimming and J lost 5 bases; unmatched junction nucleotides: 7. The CDR3 loop reads CASNRGQSNEKLFF. In DNA form, the CDR3 reads TGTGCCAGCAATCGGGGACAGTCCAATGAAAAACTGTTTTTT.

This clone was found once. This sequence joins TRBV27 and TRBJ2-7, with TRBD1 matching over 9 bases. The germline CDR1 and CDR2 sequences are MNHEY and SMNVEV (reference sequence). V lost 5 bases to trimming and J lost 2 bases; unmatched junction nucleotides: 7. The CDR3 consists of 15 residues. The CDR3 loop reads CASSPWTGVPYEQYF. The CDR3, as DNA: TGTGCCAGCAGTCCCTGGACAGGGGTCCCCTACGAGCAGTACTTC.

The V call is TRBV12-5, the J call TRBJ2-1, with D uncertain. Trimming cost V 2 bases and J 2 bases, with 1 base left between them. The germline gives CDR1 LGHNT, CDR2 FRNRAP. CDR3 size: 12 residues. The CDR3 sequence: CASGLTYNEQFF. The CDR3 bases are TGTGCTAGTGGTTTGACCTACAATGAGCAGTTCTTC.

This chain uses TRBV9 with TRBJ2-2; D possibly corresponds to TRBD2 (6 bases). The CDR3 consists of 15 residues. Germline V gene sequence: CDR1 SGDLS, CDR2 YYNGEE. The germline V and J ends were trimmed by 0 bases and 6 bases, with 12 bases remaining between them. CDR3 region: CASSVASGVAGELFF. CDR3 coding DNA: TGTGCCAGCAGCGTAGCTTCGGGAGTGGCCGGGGAGCTGTTTTTT.

CDR3 sequence (DNA): TGTGCCAGCAGTCCTCGATTTAACTATGGCTACACCTTC. Translation gives CASSPRFNYGYTF. The J gene is TRBJ1-2, the V gene TRBV27; D unresolved. V gave up 5 bases and J gave up 1 base, with 8 bases separating them. CDR1 MNHEY and CDR2 SMNVEV come from the germline V gene (reference sequence). The CDR3 is 13 amino acids.

The chain is built from TRBV19 and TRBJ2-1, with 11 bases lining up with TRBD2. Germline V lookup: CDR1 LNHDA, CDR2 SQIVND (reference sequence). CDR3 length: 17 amino acids. The junction had 8 bases not matched to a gene; V was cut back by 5 bases and J by 2 bases. The CDR3 loop is CASSPGSGLAAYNEQFF. Written as DNA, the CDR3 is TGTGCCAGTAGTCCGGGTTCGGGACTAGCGGCCTACAATGAGCAGTTCTTC.